Below are 14 T cell receptor beta chains sequenced from a single sample in a study of shared clonotypes between healthy human individuals. The data were produced by immunoSEQ multiplex PCR, yet TCRdb's version contains in-frame clones alone and is incomplete. Of more than 2,000,000 clones listed, 85% to 95% are singletons. The specimen sequenced was naive CD4+ T cells from PBMCs. Subset described: CD45RA+ positively selected. The receptors shown here come from a man in his late teens or twenties in good health. Some clones in this sample may be carry-over from other donors' samples.

The rearrangement links TRBV29-1 to TRBJ1-1; D not resolved. Trimming pared 3 bases from V and 0 bases from J, leaving 14 bases between. The CDR3 runs 15 residues. Germline assignment: CDR1 SQVTM and CDR2 ANQGSEA. This chain's CDR3 is CSVEFTARLNTEAFF. The CDR3 DNA reads TGCAGCGTTGAGTTTACAGCTAGGCTGAACACTGAAGCTTTCTTT.

V gene TRBV2 combines with J gene TRBJ1-2; D remains unclear. The CDR3 totals 13 residues. The V end lost 3 bases, the J end lost 4 bases, and 9 bases lay between the germline ends. Germline assignment: CDR1 SNHLY and CDR2 FYNNEI. CDR3 coding DNA: TGTGCCAGCAGTGACAAGGGTCCCTATGGCTACACCTTC. It is translated as CASSDKGPYGYTF.

This clone occurred once. The CDR3 loop reads CASTGGNYVGELFF. Written as DNA, the CDR3 is TGTGCCAGCACAGGGGGCAATTACGTCGGGGAGCTGTTTTTT. The V gene is TRBV6-6, the J gene TRBJ2-2; 8 bases align to TRBD1. This CDR3 has 14 residues. Trimming took 7 bases from V and 7 from J; bases not matched to a gene: 8. Germline V CDR1 and CDR2: MNHNY, SVGAGI (reference sequence).

The chain combines TRBV7-9 with TRBJ2-1; 10 nucleotides agree with TRBD2. CDR3 length: 17 residues. V lost 3 bases, J lost 5 bases, and 10 bases stayed unmatched. The V gene's germline CDR1 is SEHNR and CDR2 FQNEAQ (reference sequence). CDR3 coding DNA: TGTGCCAGCAGCTTTTTGCCTAGCGGGAGTGGTGACAATGAGCAGTTCTTC. Translated: CASSFLPSGSGDNEQFF. Variable domain in full (rest from reference TRBV7-9 and TRBJ2-1): DTGVSQNPRHKITKRGQNVTFRCDPISEHNRLYWYRQTLGQGPEFLTYFQNEAQLEKSRLLSDRFSAERPKGSFSTLEIQRTEQGDSAMYLCASSFLPSGSGDNEQFFGPGTRLTVL.

This chain connects TRBV28 to TRBJ2-7; 10 positions match TRBD1. CDR1 and CDR2 from the germline V gene are MDHEN and SYDVKM. V lost 7 bases and J lost 2; bases outside the gene matches: 11. This CDR3 region has 16 residues. For the CDR3, the DNA is TGTGCCAGCACCCTGATTCGGGACAGGGGTCCCTACGAGCAGTACTTC. Its translation is CASTLIRDRGPYEQYF. The full variable domain, with the rest looked up from reference TRBV28 and TRBJ2-7, is DVKVTQSSRYLVKRTGEKVFLECVQDMDHENMFWYRQDPGLGLRLIYFSYDVKMKEKGDIPEGYSVSREKKERFSLILESASTNQTSMYLCASTLIRDRGPYEQYFGPGTRLTVT.

The chain carries TRBV4-3 and TRBJ1-2; possibly TRBD1 for D (6 bases). V lost 3 bases and J 3 bases, leaving 17 bases between the germline ends. This CDR3 has 16 amino acids. Germline V gene lookup returns CDR1 LGHNA and CDR2 YSLEER. The CDR3 nucleotides are TGCGCCAGCAGCCATGTTAGGGGGACCCTTGACTATGGCTACACCTTC. Residues: CASSHVRGTLDYGYTF.

As regards this clone: The same CDR3 also results from other DNA sequences found in this sample. The V gene is TRBV9, the J gene TRBJ1-3; D is perhaps TRBD1 (5 bases). Trimming pared 2 bases from V and 0 bases from J, leaving 9 bases between. This CDR3 contains 15 residues. Germline CDR1 and CDR2: SGDLS and YYNGEE. The chain's CDR3 is CASSVTGVSGNTIYF. For the CDR3, the DNA is TGTGCCAGCAGCGTTACGGGGGTCTCTGGAAACACCATATATTTT.

The rearrangement joins TRBV2 to TRBJ2-6; D is undetermined. Germline lookup yields CDR1 SNHLY and CDR2 FYNNEI. The CDR3 extends over 15 amino acids. V lost 0 bases to trimming and J lost 0 bases, with 3 bases between them. The CDR3 coding sequence is TGTGCCAGCAGTGAAGCCCTCTCTGGGGCCAACGTCCTGACTTTC. Translation gives CASSEALSGANVLTF.

The genes are TRBV14 and TRBJ1-2, with D maybe TRBD1 (6 bases). V was clipped by 1 base and J by 4 bases, with 19 bases between them. Germline CDR1 SGHDN, CDR2 FVKESK. The CDR3 runs to 17 residues. CDR3 residues: CASSQVGLGARAYGYTF. The CDR3 nucleotides are TGTGCCAGCAGCCAAGTCGGCTTGGGGGCGCGGGCCTATGGCTACACCTTC. The variable domain in full, completed from reference TRBV14 and TRBJ1-2, reads EAGVTQFPSHSVIEKGQTVTLRCDPISGHDNLYWYRRVMGKEIKFLLHFVKESKQDESGMPNNRFLAERTGGTYSTLKVQPAELEDSGVYFCASSQVGLGARAYGYTFGSGTRLTVV.

A note on this clone: The sample has other DNA sequences that encode this CDR3 too. This chain joins TRBV11-3 and TRBJ1-1; no firm D call. The germline gives CDR1 SGHNT, CDR2 YENEEA. There are 13 residues in the CDR3. Trimming removed 1 base from V and 1 base from J, with 4 bases in between. The DNA of the CDR3 is TGTGCCAGCAGCTTAGGAGAGAACACTGAAGCTTTCTTT. It encodes CASSLGENTEAFF. The full variable domain, completed using reference TRBV11-3 and TRBJ1-1, is EAGVVQSPRYKIIEKKQPVAFWCNPISGHNTLYWYLQNLGQGPELLIRYENEEAVDDSQLPKDRFSAERLKGVDSTLKIQPAELGDSAVYLCASSLGENTEAFFGQGTRLTVV.

This chain connects TRBV7-2 to TRBJ2-1; D is tentatively TRBD1 or TRBD2 (5 bases each). Trimming removed 1 base at V and 2 bases at J, with 15 bases between. CDR1 and CDR2 (germline): SGHTA, FQGNSA. The CDR3 sequence is 17 residues long. The CDR3 protein is CASSLVIWGRTYNEQFF. CDR3 nucleotides: TGTGCCAGCAGCTTAGTCATCTGGGGACGTACCTACAATGAGCAGTTCTTC.

The chain links TRBV5-4 to TRBJ2-5; D may be TRBD1 (5 bases). CDR1 and CDR2 (germline): SGHNT, YYREEE (reference sequence). The CDR3 has 15 amino acids. The ends were cut back, 0 bases at V and 3 bases at J, with 12 bases in the middle. CDR3 coding DNA: TGTGCCAGCAGCTTGGCCGGGCCAGGGAAAGAGACCCAGTACTTC. Its protein is CASSLAGPGKETQYF.

The V and J genes are TRBV7-3 and TRBJ2-2; 7 bases agree with TRBD1. The length of the CDR3 is 13 residues. Germline CDR1 reads SGHTA; CDR2 reads FQGTGA. With 11 bases clipped from V and 6 bases from J, the junction kept 9 bases outside the gene matches. The CDR3: CASRAGGAGELFF. Written as DNA, the CDR3 is TGTGCCTCCAGGGCAGGGGGAGCCGGGGAGCTGTTTTTT.

About this clone: Other DNA sequences in the same sample also yield this CDR3. J is TRBJ2-7 and V is TRBV5-4; TRBD2 agrees at 12 bases. V shed 0 bases and J 4 bases; nucleotides not matched to a gene: 5. The germline V gene encodes CDR1 SGHNT and CDR2 YYREEE (reference sequence). There are 16 residues in the CDR3. The CDR3 DNA follows: TGTGCCAGCAGCTTGGGGGGACTAGCGGGCCCTTACGAGCAGTACTTC. This codes for CASSLGGLAGPYEQYF.